This T cell receptor beta chain was sequenced for a study of blood T cells in healthy people across ages. Study details: There was about one barcoded beta molecule captured by template switching per two T cells.

It was with a sample-barcoded 5' primer and a J-beta primer mix that a second PCR of roughly 7 to 12 cycles was run. Via MiXCR, TCRdb re-called the 5' RACE reads, giving one row per CDR3 protein. The sample holds around 800,000 distinct CDR3 sequences; under 45% are singletons and the top ten take approximately 19%. As concerns this clonotype: The antigen is not known.

Overall study results and limits: More naive CD4+ cells and higher diversity marked long-lived donors relative to aged donors. It was held that the diversity estimates obtained from one million T cells were underestimates. Age advanced and TCR beta diversity per million T cells fell, roughly linearly.

Germline-derived CDR1 and CDR2 are DFQATT and SNEGSKA (reference sequence). This CDR3 has 19 residues. After removal of 0 bases from V and 2 bases from J, the junction contained 8 bases not matched to a gene. Sequencing was carried out using blood. The chain carries TRBV20-1 and TRBJ2-3, with 16 bases that match TRBD2. This TCR came from a man in his 60s in good health. The CDR3, as DNA: TGCAGTGCTAGAGATGGGGTTGGGACTAGCGGGGGGGCCACAGATACGCAGTATTTT. Protein product: CSARDGVGTSGGATDTQYF.